This TCR beta chain was identified in a study of blood T cells in healthy people across ages. Study findings and constraints: The study lacked donor CMV status, which possibly confounded expanded clonotype changes.

This clonotype was observed a few times. Its matching antigen is unknown. Sample-barcoded 5' priming and a J-beta primer mix drove a second PCR of roughly 6 to 12 cycles. From the 5' RACE reads, TCRdb called clonotypes with MiXCR, one entry per CDR3 protein. In the table there are around 1,900,000 distinct CDR3 sequences, about 39% of which are singletons. Germline V gives CDR1 SGHTA, CDR2 FQGTGA. With 5 bases removed from V and 3 bases from J, the gap between germline ends came to 16 bases. The CDR3 is made up of 15 amino acids. The sequenced sample consisted of blood. The chain carries TRBV7-3 and TRBJ1-2, with D maybe TRBD1 (5 bases). The receptor's source is a human donor in good health. The CDR3 DNA sequence: TGTGCCAGCAGCGGTCCCCAAGGGGCGGACTATGGCTACACCTTC. Translation gives CASSGPQGADYGYTF.